This TCR beta chain was identified in a study of shared clonotypes between healthy human individuals. Broader study findings: Compared with clonotypes that all four donors shared, non-shared clonotypes had lower generation probabilities. Across subsets, estimated richness was generally greater for naive than for memory populations.

Turning to this clone: Its antigen is not known.

This CDR3 region has 13 residues. Trimming left V 0 bases short and J 8 bases short, with 9 bases between. Germline V lookup: CDR1 SGHRS, CDR2 YFSETQ. Caucasian adults residing in Nashville, Tennessee made up all the donors. CD4+ cells were split into CD45RA+ naive and CD45RA-negative memory subsets. TCRdb keeps only in-frame clones here, not all; method: immunoSEQ multiplex PCR. The sample has some 1.5 million clones, around 98% seen once. V and J are TRBV5-1 and TRBJ2-4; TRBD1 is a possible D gene (5 bases). The source material was naive CD4+ T cells sorted from blood. The subset is: CD45RA+ positively selected. The origin of this receptor is a man aged 25 to 40 in good health. CDR3 nucleotides: TGCGCCAGCAGCTTGGACAGGCCCCACATTCAGTACTTC. This encodes CASSLDRPHIQYF.